These T cell receptor beta chains were read from a single sample in a study of shared clonotypes between healthy human individuals. Only in-frame clones appear in the TCRdb table, and some are missing; sequencing was by immunoSEQ multiplex PCR. This sample yields around 200,000 clones, of which approximately 60% are seen a single time; under 11% belongs to the top ten. Sequencing was done on a sample of memory CD4+ T cells sorted from blood. Source of these receptors: a man aged 25-40 years in good health. Each CDR3 is given with its conserved first and last residue. The order of the fields is J gene, V gene, D gene, clone size, CDR3 DNA, CDR3 protein. The D gene is left open where the match is weak. Clone size, where shown, is once, few, many, or a class for clones that have expanded.

J: TRBJ2-7
V: TRBV11-2
D: -
size: once
DNA: TGTGCCAGCAGCTTATACGCAGGGGACTCCTACGAGCAGTACTTC
CDR3: CASSLYAGDSYEQYF

J: TRBJ2-3
V: TRBV28
D: -
size: -
DNA: TGTGCCAGCAAGCAAATGCATACGCAGTATTTT
CDR3: CASKQMHTQYF

J: TRBJ1-5
V: TRBV7-8
D: -
size: -
DNA: TGTGCCAGCAGCTTAAGTTCCCCCCTAAACAGGGTTCATAGCAATCAGCCCCAGCATTTT
CDR3: CASSLSSPLNRVHSNQPQHF

J: TRBJ2-7
V: TRBV11-2
D: -
size: -
DNA: TGTGCCAGCAGCCCCGGTGCTAGCGTCTCTCTCGAGCAGTACTTC
CDR3: CASSPGASVSLEQYF

J: TRBJ2-7
V: TRBV6-5
D: -
size: -
DNA: TGTGCCAGTTCTAGGGGCGGGGACTACGAGCAGTACTTC
CDR3: CASSRGGDYEQYF

J: TRBJ2-3
V: TRBV7-2
D: -
size: few
DNA: TGTGCCAGCAGCTTAGGAGGGCTAGCCGGTACGCAGTATTTT
CDR3: CASSLGGLAGTQYF

J: TRBJ2-7
V: TRBV7-4
D: -
size: -
DNA: TGTGCCAGCAGCCCGGATTGCGAGCAGTACTTC
CDR3: CASSPDCEQYF

J: TRBJ2-6
V: TRBV11-2
D: -
size: -
DNA: TGTGCCAGCGTTGGGGGAACTGGGGCCAACGTCCTGACTTTC
CDR3: CASVGGTGANVLTF

J: TRBJ1-5
V: TRBV28
D: -
size: -
DNA: TGTGCCAGCAGTTTAAGCAGGGCCCACAATCAGCCCCAGCATTTT
CDR3: CASSLSRAHNQPQHF

J: TRBJ1-5
V: TRBV6-1
D: -
size: many
DNA: TGTGCCAGCAGTGAATCAAACGGTAATCAGCCCCAGCATTTT
CDR3: CASSESNGNQPQHF

J: TRBJ1-1
V: TRBV29-1
D: TRBD1
size: -
DNA: TGCAGCGTTGAAGATGGGAGCGTCCCGGGACAGGGGTTTTGGGACACTGAAGCTTTCTTT
CDR3: CSVEDGSVPGQGFWDTEAFF

J: TRBJ2-4
V: TRBV5-1
D: -
size: -
DNA: TGCGCCAGCAGCTTTAGCAAACCAAGCGACATTCAGTACTTC
CDR3: CASSFSKPSDIQYF

J: TRBJ1-2
V: TRBV5-4
D: -
size: -
DNA: TGTGCCAGCAGCCGTGAGGCGGCAGGGACTGGCTACACCTTC
CDR3: CASSREAAGTGYTF